A single sample is the source of the 9 T cell receptor beta chains below, sequenced in a study of blood T cell repertoires in COVID-19. Generated by immunoSEQ multiplex PCR, the TCRdb table keeps only in-frame clones and is missing some. The sample shows a few hundred thousand clones, over 70% of them seen only once. Sequencing was carried out using peripheral blood. Source of these receptors: a woman between 50 and 59 years old with acute or convalescent COVID-19.

V and J are TRBV3-1 (or the pseudogene TRBV3-2) and TRBJ1-2; D is unresolved. Deletions cut 0 bases from V and 0 bases from J, with 8 bases between. The CDR3 is 15 amino acids. CDR1 and CDR2 from the germline V gene are LGHDT and YNNKEL (reference sequence). The CDR3 nucleotides are TGTGCCAGCAGCCAAGACGCCTACGCTAACTATGGCTACACCTTC. It yields the protein CASSQDAYANYGYTF.

This clone came up once. V usage is TRBV5-1 and J usage is TRBJ1-5; D gene unclear. The CDR3 runs 14 residues. Germline CDR1 SGHRS, CDR2 YFSETQ. V was trimmed by 7 bases and J by 0 bases, leaving 11 bases between them. CDR3 sequence reads: CASRPDYSNQPQHF. CDR3 coding DNA: TGCGCCAGCCGTCCGGACTATAGCAATCAGCCCCAGCATTTT.

The rearrangement links TRBV12-5 to TRBJ1-2, with 11 bases identical to TRBD1. Losses at the gene ends were 1 base for V and 4 bases for J; bases not matched to a gene: 8. The CDR3 spans 17 residues. CDR1 and CDR2 (germline): LGHNT, FRNRAP. CDR3 nucleotide sequence: TGTGCTAGTGGTTTGGCGCGGACAGGGGGCGCCTTCTATGGCTACACCTTC. This translates into CASGLARTGGAFYGYTF.

This sequence joins TRBV10-3 and TRBJ2-5; 7 nucleotides agree with TRBD2. CDR1 and CDR2 from the germline V gene are ENHRY and SYGVKD. The CDR3 runs to 13 residues. V lost 8 bases to trimming and J lost 4 bases; unmatched junction nucleotides: 7. The CDR3 region has the DNA TGTGCCATCGGGGACGGGACTATAGAGACCCAGTACTTC. Translated, it gives CAIGDGTIETQYF.

The chain couples TRBV14 to TRBJ1-1, with 10 bases fitting TRBD1. There are 14 residues in the CDR3. CDR1 is SGHDN and CDR2 is FVKESK in the germline V gene. With 4 bases clipped from V and 10 bases from J, the junction kept 9 bases outside the gene matches. The CDR3 here is CASSLPPGQGGAFF. For the CDR3, the DNA is TGTGCCAGCAGCCTCCCCCCAGGACAGGGGGGAGCTTTCTTT.

Here the CDR3 reads CASSKARDRENTGELFF. The CDR3 DNA reads as TGTGCCAGCAGCAAAGCCCGGGACAGGGAGAACACCGGGGAGCTGTTTTTT. The V call is TRBV21-1, the J call TRBJ2-2; TRBD1, the table's D call, was not compared with the DNA. TRBV21-1 is shown as a pseudogene. The CDR3 totals 17 residues.

V is TRBV30 and J is TRBJ2-1, with TRBD1 as a possible D gene (6 bases). The germline V and J ends were trimmed by 3 bases and 6 bases, with 15 bases remaining between them. The CDR3 sequence is 14 residues long. CDR1 GTSNPN and CDR2 SVGIG come from the germline V gene (reference sequence). In DNA, the CDR3 is TGTGCCTGGAGCAGGGGTTCGGTAGGCAATGAGCAGTTCTTC. Translating gives CAWSRGSVGNEQFF. Full variable domain (rest looked up from reference TRBV30 and TRBJ2-1): SQTIHQWPATLVQPVGSPLSLECTVEGTSNPNLYWYRQAAGRGLQLLFYSVGIGQISSEVPQNLSASRPQDRQFILSSKKLLLSDSGFYLCAWSRGSVGNEQFFGPGTRLTVL.

This rearrangement joins TRBV6-4 to TRBJ2-2; D is perhaps TRBD1 (5 bases). Trimming removed 10 bases at V and 0 bases at J, with 9 bases between. Looked up from germline, CDR1 is MRHNA and CDR2 is SNTAGT. The CDR3 spans 13 residues. CDR3 region: CATRTTNTGELFF. The CDR3 nucleotides read TGTGCCACCCGGACAACGAACACCGGGGAGCTGTTTTTT.

This chain links TRBV7-8 with TRBJ1-1; 9 bases line up with TRBD1. With 2 bases clipped from V and 11 bases from J, the junction kept 9 bases outside the gene matches. This CDR3 region has 14 residues. CDR1 and CDR2 from the germline V gene are SGHVS and FQNEAQ. CDR3 sequence (DNA): TGTGCCAGCAGCTTATCCCGGGACAGGGTAATTGCTTTCTTT. Translating it yields CASSLSRDRVIAFF. The full variable domain, completed using reference TRBV7-8 and TRBJ1-1, is GAGVSQSPRYKVAKRGQDVALRCDPISGHVSLFWYQQALGQGPEFLTYFQNEAQLDKSGLPSDRFFAERPEGSVSTLKIQRTQQEDSAVYLCASSLSRDRVIAFFGQGTRLTVV.